This T cell receptor (beta chain) was identified in a study of monozygotic twins with inflammatory bowel disease. Germline V gene data show CDR1 as ENHRY and CDR2 as SYGVKD. The CDR3 has 15 amino acids. After re-calling the 5' RACE reads, TCRdb lists one entry per CDR3 protein, DNA absent. In total, the table holds just over 300,000 distinct CDR3 sequences. General study findings and limits: Separate T cell subtypes could not be resolved from one another. Whether twins were concordant or discordant made no difference to repertoire similarity, possibly from limited power.

In the case of this clonotype: Its antigen is unidentified.

The source material was blood. This TCR derives from a human donor with ulcerative colitis or Crohn's disease, or a healthy co-twin of an affected twin (not recorded which). The chain links TRBV10-3 to TRBJ2-5; the TCRdb D gene call, TRBD2, has no DNA to confirm it. CDR3 in amino acids: CAIRGTSGGGETQYF.